Below are 2 T cell receptor beta chains sequenced from a single sample in a study of shared clonotypes between healthy human individuals. Measured with immunoSEQ multiplex PCR; TCRdb has only the in-frame clones, and not every one. Among about 2.1 million clones listed, about 93% were seen once. Terminally differentiated effector memory CD45RA+ cells were excluded from the naive CD8 cells, which were CD45RO-negative and positively selected for CCR7. The sample was naive CD8+ T cells from PBMCs. These receptors originate from a man younger than 35 in good health. Some clones in this sample may be carry-over from other donors' samples.

The chain has TRBV7-6 and TRBJ2-5, with TRBD2 matching over 8 bases. The CDR3 sequence is 15 residues long. Germline loops: CDR1 SGHVS, CDR2 FNYEAQ. Trimming cost V 4 bases and J 4 bases; bases outside gene matches: 8. CDR3 residues: CASSSETRGGETQYF. The CDR3 DNA sequence: TGTGCCAGCAGCTCGGAGACTCGGGGGGGAGAGACCCAGTACTTC.

J is TRBJ1-1 and V is TRBV5-6, with unresolved D. This CDR3 is 15 amino acids long. The germline CDR1 and CDR2 sequences are SGHDT and YYEEEE. V shed 0 bases and J shed 0 bases, with 9 bases lying between them. DNA for the CDR3: TGTGCCAGCAGCTTGGATGGCAGAATGAACACTGAAGCTTTCTTT. Its protein product is CASSLDGRMNTEAFF.